The following is a T cell receptor beta chain sequence with its context. Antigen specificity is unknown. The record originates from a study of cytomegalovirus exposure and HLA in healthy donors. Whole-study results and caveats: A cluster of highly shared sequence variants was likely a sequencing artifact.

The PCR used 60 Vbeta and 13 Jbeta primers. Only in-frame clones appear in the TCRdb table, and some are missing; sequencing was by immunoSEQ multiplex PCR. The table has 200,000 to 300,000 clones, 82% seen once; the top ten hold around 5.7%. The V gene's germline CDR1 is SGHDT and CDR2 YYEEEE. The CDR3 spans 18 residues. J lost 6 bases, V lost 4 bases, and 13 bases had no gene match. Sequenced: PBMCs. The TCR originated in a woman aged 40 to 55 in good health and CMV-seropositive. This chain uses TRBV5-6 with TRBJ2-3; 14 bases fit TRBD2. The CDR3 sequence is CASSGGLAGVLTRDTQYF. The CDR3 region has the DNA TGTGCCAGCAGCGGGGGACTAGCGGGGGTCCTAACAAGGGATACGCAGTATTTT.